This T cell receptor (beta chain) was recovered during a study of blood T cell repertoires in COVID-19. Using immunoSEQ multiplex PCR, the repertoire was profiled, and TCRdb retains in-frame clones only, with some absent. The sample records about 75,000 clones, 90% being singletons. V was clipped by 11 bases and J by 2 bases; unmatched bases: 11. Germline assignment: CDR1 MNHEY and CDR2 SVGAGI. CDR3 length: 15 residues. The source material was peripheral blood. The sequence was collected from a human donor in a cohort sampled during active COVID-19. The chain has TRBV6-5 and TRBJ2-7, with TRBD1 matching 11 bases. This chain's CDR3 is CASQRGGQGAYEQYF. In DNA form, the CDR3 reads TGTGCCTCTCAAAGGGGGGGACAGGGGGCCTACGAGCAGTACTTC.